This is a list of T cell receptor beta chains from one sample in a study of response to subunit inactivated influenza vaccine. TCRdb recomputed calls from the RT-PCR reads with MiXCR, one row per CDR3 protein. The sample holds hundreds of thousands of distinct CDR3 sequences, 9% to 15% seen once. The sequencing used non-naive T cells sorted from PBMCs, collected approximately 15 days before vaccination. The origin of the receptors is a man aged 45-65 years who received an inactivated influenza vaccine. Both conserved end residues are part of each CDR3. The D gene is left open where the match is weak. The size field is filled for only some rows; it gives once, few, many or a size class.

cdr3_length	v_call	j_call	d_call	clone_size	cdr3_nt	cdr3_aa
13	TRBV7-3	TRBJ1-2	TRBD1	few	TGTGCCAGCAGCTTATCGACAGGGTTTGGCTACACCTTC	CASSLSTGFGYTF
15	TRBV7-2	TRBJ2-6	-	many	TGTGCCAGCAGCTTAGGCTTCTCTGGGGCCAACGTCCTGACTTTC	CASSLGFSGANVLTF
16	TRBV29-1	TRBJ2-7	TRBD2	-	TGCAGCGTTGTCCGAGGACTAGCGGGAGTCGGTCAGGTGCAGTACTTC	CSVVRGLAGVGQVQYF
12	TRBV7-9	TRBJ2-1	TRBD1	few	TGTGCCAGCCGGACAGGGGGCTCTGAGCAGTTCTTC	CASRTGGSEQFF
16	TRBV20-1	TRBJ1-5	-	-	TGCAGTGCCCAAAGGCGGGGGTCGTATAGCAATCAGCCCCAGCATTTT	CSAQRRGSYSNQPQHF
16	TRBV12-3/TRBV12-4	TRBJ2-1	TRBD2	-	TGTGCCAGCAGTCCAGCGGGGGGGCGGGGCAACAATGAGCAGTTCTTC	CASSPAGGRGNNEQFF
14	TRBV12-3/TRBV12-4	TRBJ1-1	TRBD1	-	TGTGCCAGCAGTTTAACAGGGGCGAACACTGAAGCTTTCTTT	CASSLTGANTEAFF
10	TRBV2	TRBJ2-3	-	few	TGTGCCAGCAGTGGATTCAGGGAGGATTTT	CASSGFREDF
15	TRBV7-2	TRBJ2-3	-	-	TGTGCCAGCAGCGAGCCAAGGGGGGAAGGAGATACGCAGTATTTT	CASSEPRGEGDTQYF
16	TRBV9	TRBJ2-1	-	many	TGTGCCAGCAGCGAGCCGGCCGGGACTGACAACAATGAGCAGTTCTTC	CASSEPAGTDNNEQFF
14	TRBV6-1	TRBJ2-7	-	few	TGTGCCAGCAGCCGACAGGAAGGAACCTACGAGCAGTACTTC	CASSRQEGTYEQYF
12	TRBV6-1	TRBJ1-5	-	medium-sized	TGTGCCAGCAGGGCCGGGGTTAGGCCCCAGCATTTT	CASRAGVRPQHF
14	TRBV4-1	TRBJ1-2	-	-	TGCGCCAGCAGCCAAGGTGTAGCGAACTATGGCTACACCTTC	CASSQGVANYGYTF
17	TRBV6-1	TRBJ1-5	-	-	TGTGCCAGCAGCCCACTTACAGGGTCACATATTTTTCAGCCCCAGCATTTT	CASSPLTGSHIFQPQHF
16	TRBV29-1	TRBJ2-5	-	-	TGCAGCGCCGCCCTCCTCGCACACGGAGCGTGGGAGACCCAGTACTTC	CSAALLAHGAWETQYF
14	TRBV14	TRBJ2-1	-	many	TGTGCCAGCAGCGAGGGGGTGATCTACAATGAGCAGTTCTTC	CASSEGVIYNEQFF
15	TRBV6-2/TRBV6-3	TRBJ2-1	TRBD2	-	TGTGCCAGCAGCGCAAGGACTAGCGGGGGGAATGAGCAGTTCTTC	CASSARTSGGNEQFF
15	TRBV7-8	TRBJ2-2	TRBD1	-	TGTGCCAGCAGCATCACAGGGGCGCATACCGGGGAGCTGTTTTTT	CASSITGAHTGELFF
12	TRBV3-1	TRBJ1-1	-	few	TGTGCCAGCAGCCTGTATGGGACTGAAGCTTTCTTT	CASSLYGTEAFF
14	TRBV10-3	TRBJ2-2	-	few	TGTGCCATCAGTTCCAGGGACAACACCGGGGAGCTGTTTTTT	CAISSRDNTGELFF
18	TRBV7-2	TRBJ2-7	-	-	TGTGCCAGCAGCTTAGCGGTGGCAAGCGACCCGCCCCCCGGAGAGCAGTACTTC	CASSLAVASDPPPGEQYF
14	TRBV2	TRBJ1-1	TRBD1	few	TGTGCCAGCAGACGGGACAGCGACCCTTTTGAAGCTTTCTTT	CASRRDSDPFEAFF
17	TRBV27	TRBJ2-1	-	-	TGTGCCAGCAGTCCAATAGCGTTGGGAGTAGTTTTTAATGAGCAGTTCTTC	CASSPIALGVVFNEQFF
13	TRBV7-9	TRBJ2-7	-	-	TGTGCCAGCAGTTCTTACGGTAGCTACGAGCAGTACTTC	CASSSYGSYEQYF
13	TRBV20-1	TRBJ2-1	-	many	TGCAGTGCTAGAGTCGGCACTTACAATGAGCAGTTCTTC	CSARVGTYNEQFF
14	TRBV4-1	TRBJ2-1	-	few	TGCGCCAGCAGCCAATATCTAGGCTACAATGAGCAGTTCTTC	CASSQYLGYNEQFF
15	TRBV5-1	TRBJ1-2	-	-	TGCGCCAGCAGCTTGGGAGGGACCACTAACTATGGCTACACCTTC	CASSLGGTTNYGYTF
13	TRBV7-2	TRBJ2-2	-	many	TGTGCCAGCGAACCCCGACCCACCGGGGAGCTGTTTTTT	CASEPRPTGELFF
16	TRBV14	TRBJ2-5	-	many	TGTGCCAGCAGCCAGTTGGTAAACAAGAAAAAAGAGACCCAGTACTTC	CASSQLVNKKKETQYF
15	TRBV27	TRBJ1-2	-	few	TGTGCCAGCAGTTTACGGGACGGAGGCTCTTATGGCTACACCTTC	CASSLRDGGSYGYTF
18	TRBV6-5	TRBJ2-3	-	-	TGTGCCAGCAGTTACTCTTTTGTGGGGGGCCTTAGCACAGATACGCAGTATTTT	CASSYSFVGGLSTDTQYF
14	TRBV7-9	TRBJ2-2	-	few	TGTGCCAGCAGCCCAGGGAACGGGGCCGGGGAGCTGTTTTTT	CASSPGNGAGELFF
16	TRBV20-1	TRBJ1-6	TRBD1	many	TGCAGTGTCAAGTCAACCGAGGGGGCTTCGTATTCACCCCTCCACTTT	CSVKSTEGASYSPLHF
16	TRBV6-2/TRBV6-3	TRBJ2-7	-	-	TGTGCCAGCAGTTTTAATCCGGGTCGGGGGATTTACGAGCAGTACTTC	CASSFNPGRGIYEQYF
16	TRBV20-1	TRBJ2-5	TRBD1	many	TGCAGTGCTAGAGATCTTTCGGACAGGGGGCTGGAGACCCAGTACTTC	CSARDLSDRGLETQYF
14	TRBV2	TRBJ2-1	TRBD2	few	TGTGCCAGCATGGGACTAGCGGGAGTCGGGAATCAGTTCTTC	CASMGLAGVGNQFF
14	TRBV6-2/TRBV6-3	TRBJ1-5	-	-	TGTGCCAGCATTGGTGGGGATAGCAATCAGCCCCAGCATTTT	CASIGGDSNQPQHF
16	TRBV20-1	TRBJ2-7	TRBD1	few	TGCAGTGCTAGAGATCCCGGGACAGGGCTTACCTACGAGCAGTACTTC	CSARDPGTGLTYEQYF
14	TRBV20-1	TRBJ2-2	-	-	TGCAGTGCTAGAGGGAGCCTGAACACCGGGGAGCTGTTTTTT	CSARGSLNTGELFF
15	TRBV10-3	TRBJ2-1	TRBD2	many	TGTGCCACGAGAACTAGCGGGAGCGGAGTCAGTGAGCAGTTCTTC	CATRTSGSGVSEQFF
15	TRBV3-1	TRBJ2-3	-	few	TGTGCCAGCAGCCAAGTCCTCCAGAGCACAGATACGCAGTATTTT	CASSQVLQSTDTQYF
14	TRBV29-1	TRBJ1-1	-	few	TGCAGCGTGTCCGGGCTCACTCGGGGCACTGAAGCTTTCTTT	CSVSGLTRGTEAFF
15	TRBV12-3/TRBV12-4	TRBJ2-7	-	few	TGTGCCAGCACCCCCGGGGGCTGGGCCTCCTACGAGCAGTACTTC	CASTPGGWASYEQYF
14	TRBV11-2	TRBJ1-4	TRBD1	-	TGTGCCAGCAGCCCTGGGACAGGGGGAGGAAAACTGTTTTTT	CASSPGTGGGKLFF
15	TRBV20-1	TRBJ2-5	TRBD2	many	TGCAGTGGCAGGGGACTAGCGGGAAGAAAGGAGACCCAGTACTTC	CSGRGLAGRKETQYF
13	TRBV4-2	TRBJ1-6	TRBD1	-	TGTGCCAGCCAGGGGGCGCTTTTATCACCCCTCCACTTT	CASQGALLSPLHF
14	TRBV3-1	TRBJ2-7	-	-	TGTGCCAGCAGCCTGGGGACGGTTACCTACGAGCAGTACTTC	CASSLGTVTYEQYF
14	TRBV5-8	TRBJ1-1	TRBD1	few	TGTGCCATCGCCACACAGGGGATGTACACTGAAGCTTTCTTT	CAIATQGMYTEAFF
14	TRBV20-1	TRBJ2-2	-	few	TGCAGTGCTAAAAGGGGGACCTCCACCGGGGAGCTGTTTTTT	CSAKRGTSTGELFF
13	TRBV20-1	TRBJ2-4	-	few	TGCAGTGCTAGACGACAGGAAAAAAACATTCAGTACTTC	CSARRQEKNIQYF
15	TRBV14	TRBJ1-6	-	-	TGTGCCAGCAGCCAAGGAGCGGGAGGGAAATCACCCCTCCACTTT	CASSQGAGGKSPLHF
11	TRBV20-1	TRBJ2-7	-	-	TGCAGTGCGCTTTCTAGCTACGAGCAGTACTTC	CSALSSYEQYF
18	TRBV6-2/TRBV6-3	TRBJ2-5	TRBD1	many	TGTGCCAGCAATAATTCGAGAGTCCGGGACAGGGCTCAAGAGACCCAGTACTTC	CASNNSRVRDRAQETQYF
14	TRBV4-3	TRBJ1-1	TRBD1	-	TGCGCCAGCAGCCACCAGGGGGAAAACACTGAAGCTTTCTTT	CASSHQGENTEAFF